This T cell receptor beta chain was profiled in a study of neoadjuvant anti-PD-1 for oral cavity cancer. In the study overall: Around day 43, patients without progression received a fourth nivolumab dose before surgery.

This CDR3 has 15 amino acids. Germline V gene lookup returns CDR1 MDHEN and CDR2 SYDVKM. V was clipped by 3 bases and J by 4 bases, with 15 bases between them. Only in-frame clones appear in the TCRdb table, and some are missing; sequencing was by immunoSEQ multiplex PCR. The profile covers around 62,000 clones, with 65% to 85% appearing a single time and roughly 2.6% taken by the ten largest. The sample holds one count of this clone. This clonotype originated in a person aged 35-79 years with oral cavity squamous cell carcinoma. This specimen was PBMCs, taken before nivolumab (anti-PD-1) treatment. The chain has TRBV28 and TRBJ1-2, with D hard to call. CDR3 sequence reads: CASSFSHANPYGYTF. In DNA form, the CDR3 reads TGTGCCAGCAGTTTTAGCCACGCAAACCCCTATGGCTACACCTTC.